This T cell receptor beta chain was sequenced for a study of cytomegalovirus exposure and HLA in healthy donors. Whole-study results and caveats: A later analysis linked a missense variant in DCLRE1C to the trimming of TCR beta V and J genes.

The PCR contained 60 Vbeta and 13 Jbeta primers. Repertoires were generated with immunoSEQ multiplex PCR, while TCRdb's copy carries only in-frame clones and drops some. This table lists about 88,000 clones. Points on this clone: As yet, its antigen is unknown.

Trimming pared 5 bases from V and 3 bases from J, leaving 4 bases between. The CDR3 covers 12 residues. CDR1 MNHEY and CDR2 SVGAGI come from the germline V gene. The sample was PBMCs. The chain uses TRBV6-5 and TRBJ2-2; unclear D gene. This sequence originates from a girl aged 10-17 years in good health and CMV-seropositive. CDR3 region: CASSEDTGELFF. The CDR3 DNA reads TGTGCCAGCAGTGAGGACACCGGGGAGCTGTTTTTT.